Each of the 10 T cell receptor beta chains below was sequenced from the same sample in a study of memory CD4+ T cells and cytomegalovirus serostatus. Single viable CD3+CD4+CD8-CD45RO+ cells were sorted as the memory CD4+ T cells. TCRdb's table, derived via immunoSEQ multiplex PCR, lists solely in-frame clones and lacks some. The table has approximately 60,000 clones, about 81% seen once. The sequencing input was memory CD4+ T cells from blood. The receptors come from an adult in good health and CMV-seronegative.

The genes are TRBV6-5 and TRBJ1-2, with TRBD1 as a possible D gene (5 bases). CDR3 length: 14 amino acids. Trimming removed 7 bases at V and 8 bases at J, with 20 bases between. Germline CDR1 is MNHEY and CDR2 is SVGAGI. The chain's CDR3 is CASTPGWGTRGYTF. The CDR3 DNA sequence: TGTGCCAGCACTCCCGGGTGGGGGACGCGAGGCTACACCTTC.

This chain joins TRBV5-1 and TRBJ2-1; 10 bases agree with TRBD1. CDR1 is SGHRS and CDR2 is YFSETQ in the germline V gene. V shed 0 bases and J 14 bases; nucleotides not matched to a gene: 5. The CDR3 sequence is 13 residues long. The CDR3 is CASSLEPGTGEFF. Written as DNA, the CDR3 is TGCGCCAGCAGCTTGGAACCCGGGACAGGGGAGTTCTTC. The entire variable domain, with the rest obtained from reference TRBV5-1 and TRBJ2-1, is as follows: KAGVTQTPRYLIKTRGQQVTLSCSPISGHRSVSWYQQTPGQGLQFLFEYFSETQRNKGNFPGRFSGRQFSNSRSEMNVSTLELGDSALYLCASSLEPGTGEFFGPGTRLTVL.

The chain couples TRBV10-3 to TRBJ2-7; D remains ambiguous. CDR1 is ENHRY and CDR2 is SYGVKD in the germline V gene. This CDR3 has 13 residues. The V gene lost 2 bases and the J gene lost 6 bases, with 11 bases spanning the gap. This CDR3 is CAISEGTPGEQYF. CDR3 DNA sequence: TGTGCCATCAGTGAGGGAACTCCCGGCGAGCAGTACTTC.

This chain uses TRBV18 with TRBJ2-4; D remains ambiguous. Trimming left V 2 bases short and J 4 bases short, with 9 bases between. The CDR3 is 14 amino acids. Germline-derived CDR1 and CDR2 are KGHSH and LQKENI. CDR3 loop: CASSPTAQKNIQYF. In nucleotides, the CDR3 is TGTGCCAGCTCACCAACGGCTCAGAAAAACATTCAGTACTTC.

This chain joins TRBV30 and TRBJ2-5; unclear D gene. Trimming pared 0 bases from V and 3 bases from J, leaving 5 bases between. Per the germline V gene, CDR1 is GTSNPN and CDR2 is SVGIG (reference sequence). The CDR3 spans 12 residues. Here the CDR3 reads CAWSVLKETQYF. As DNA, the CDR3 is TGTGCCTGGAGTGTACTGAAAGAGACCCAGTACTTC.

This clone has a handful of counts. J is TRBJ2-2 and V is TRBV5-1; D is unresolved. The length of the CDR3 is 15 residues. CDR1 and CDR2 from the germline V gene are SGHRS and YFSETQ. The germline V and J ends were trimmed by 0 bases and 2 bases, with 8 bases remaining between them. The CDR3 DNA reads TGCGCCAGCAGCTTGGGAGCTGACAACACCGGGGAGCTGTTTTTT. This gives the protein CASSLGADNTGELFF.

To note about this clone: The junction does not match germline at one end; this may be a read error. The rearrangement joins TRBV30 to TRBJ2-7; the match to TRBD2 covers 10 bases. Germline loops: CDR1 GTSNPN, CDR2 SVGIG (reference sequence). The CDR3 length is 14 residues. The CDR3 spells CACSSGSTSSEQYF. The CDR3 DNA sequence: TGTGCCTGCTCTAGCGGGAGTACCTCCTCCGAGCAGTACTTC.

The rearrangement uses TRBV6-1 and TRBJ2-7, with a tentative D call TRBD1 (6 bases). Trimming shortened V by 0 bases and J by 3 bases, and 9 bases separated the two germline ends. The CDR3 totals 14 residues. Germline V CDR1 and CDR2: MNHNS, SASEGT. In nucleotides, the CDR3 is TGTGCCAGCAGTGAAGCCACGGACAGCTACGAGCAGTACTTC. Amino acid sequence: CASSEATDSYEQYF.

The V gene is TRBV7-9, the J gene TRBJ1-2; 8 nucleotides align to TRBD1. V was clipped by 4 bases and J by 8 bases; unmatched bases: 12. Germline-derived CDR1 and CDR2 are SEHNR and FQNEAQ (reference sequence). CDR3 length: 15 residues. Written as DNA, the CDR3 is TGTGCCAGCAGCTCCCGAGGGACAGGCGATAACGGCTACACCTTC. Its translation is CASSSRGTGDNGYTF. The full variable domain, completed using reference TRBV7-9 and TRBJ1-2, is DTGVSQNPRHKITKRGQNVTFRCDPISEHNRLYWYRQTLGQGPEFLTYFQNEAQLEKSRLLSDRFSAERPKGSFSTLEIQRTEQGDSAMYLCASSSRGTGDNGYTFGSGTRLTVV.

This chain links TRBV29-1 with TRBJ2-1, with 10 bases aligning to TRBD1. CDR3 length: 11 residues. CDR1 is SQVTM and CDR2 is ANQGSEA in the germline V gene. Unmatched junction bases numbered 3, after V lost 2 bases and J lost 14 bases. The CDR3 nucleotides read TGCAGCGTTGAATCGGGGACAGGGGAGTTCTTC. Its protein is CSVESGTGEFF.